This T cell receptor (beta chain) was identified during a study of post-analysis software for immune sequencing data. Whole-study context: Recorded disease courses covered relapsing-remitting, secondary progressive and progressive-relapsing multiple sclerosis. Some patients had no subtype annotation. Notes on the study in general: Relative to controls, patients with multiple sclerosis showed significantly lower normalized Chao1 diversity. Relative to controls, patients had roughly five TRBV segments at higher frequency, with TRBV5-6, TRBV5-1 and TRBV20-1 among these.

Turning to this clonotype: Its antigen is unknown.

Trimming stripped 6 bases from V and 5 bases from J, with 17 bases between. The germline V gene has CDR1 SQVTM and CDR2 ANQGSEA. The CDR3 runs 13 residues. Unique molecular identifiers were built into the TCR beta cDNA libraries. T cells numbering roughly 1 to 10 million yielded 450,000 to 500,000 cDNA molecules. TCRdb processed the PCR reads anew with MiXCR; each CDR3 protein has one entry. The table has about 400,000 distinct CDR3 sequences, roughly 30% seen once. The V gene is TRBV29-1, the J gene TRBJ2-7; D possibly matches TRBD1 or TRBD2 (6 bases each). Sample: blood. This TCR was recovered from a girl between 5 and 17 years old with multiple sclerosis. As DNA, the CDR3 is TGCAGCGTAGACATAGCCGGGGGCCACGAGCAGTACTTC. Encoded protein: CSVDIAGGHEQYF.